This T cell receptor (beta chain) was sequenced during a study of HIV-infected children after antiretroviral therapy interruption. The treatment here: PENTA 11 planned treatment interruption arm or continuous ART arm. The TCR library was built from RNA with a 3' RACE protocol and unique molecular identifiers. TCRdb ran MiXCR on the 3' RACE reads and lists one entry per CDR3 protein. Altogether about 89,000 distinct CDR3 sequences are present, roughly 6.7% being singletons, with the ten largest covering roughly 1%. A few counts support this clonotype. The length of the CDR3 is 17 residues. V dropped 5 bases and J dropped 7; count of bases not matched to a gene: 15. Germline V gene sequence: CDR1 SGHTS, CDR2 YDEGEE.

The chain carries TRBV5-8 and TRBJ2-1; 10 bases agree with TRBD2. Source: CD45RA+ CD4+ T cells from PBMCs, pooled from several time points, taken from a donor given antiretroviral therapy, either interrupted or continuous. As for subset: naive CD4+ CD45RA+ CD45RO- T cells. The sequence was obtained from a pool of human donors with HIV. Written as DNA, the CDR3 is TGTGCCAGCAGTCGCCCAATCGGGCTAGCGGGGGTTAATGAGCAGTTCTTC. Its protein is CASSRPIGLAGVNEQFF.